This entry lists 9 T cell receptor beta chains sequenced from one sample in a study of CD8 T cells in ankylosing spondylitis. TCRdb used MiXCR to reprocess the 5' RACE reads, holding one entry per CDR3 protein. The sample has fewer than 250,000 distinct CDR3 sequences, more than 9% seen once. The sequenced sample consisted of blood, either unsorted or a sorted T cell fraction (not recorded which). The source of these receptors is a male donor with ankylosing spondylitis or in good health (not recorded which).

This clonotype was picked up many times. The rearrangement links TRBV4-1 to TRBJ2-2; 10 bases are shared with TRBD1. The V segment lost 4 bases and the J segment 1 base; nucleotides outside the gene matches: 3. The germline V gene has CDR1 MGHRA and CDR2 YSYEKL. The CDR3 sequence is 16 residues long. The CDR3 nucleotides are TGCGCCAGCAGCCCATGGACAGGGGGGAACACCGGGGAGCTGTTTTTT. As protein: CASSPWTGGNTGELFF.

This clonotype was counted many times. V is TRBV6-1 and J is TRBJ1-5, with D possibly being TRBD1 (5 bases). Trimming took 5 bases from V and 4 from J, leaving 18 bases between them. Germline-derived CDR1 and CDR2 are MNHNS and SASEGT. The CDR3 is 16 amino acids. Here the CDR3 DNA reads TGTGCCAGCAGTCCCCAAGTCACGGCAGGGAATCAGCCCCAGCATTTT. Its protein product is CASSPQVTAGNQPQHF.

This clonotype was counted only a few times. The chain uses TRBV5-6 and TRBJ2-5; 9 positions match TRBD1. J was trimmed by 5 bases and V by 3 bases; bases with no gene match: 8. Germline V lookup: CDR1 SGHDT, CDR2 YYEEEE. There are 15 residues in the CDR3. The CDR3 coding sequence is TGTGCCAGCAGCTCGAAGGGGACAGGGTTGGAGACCCAGTACTTC. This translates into CASSSKGTGLETQYF.

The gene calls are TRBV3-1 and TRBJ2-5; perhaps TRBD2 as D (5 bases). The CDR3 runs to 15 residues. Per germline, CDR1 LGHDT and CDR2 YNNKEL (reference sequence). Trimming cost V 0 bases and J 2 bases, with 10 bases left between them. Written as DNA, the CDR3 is TGTGCCAGCAGCCAAGATAGGCTAGCTCAAGAGACCCAGTACTTC. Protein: CASSQDRLAQETQYF.

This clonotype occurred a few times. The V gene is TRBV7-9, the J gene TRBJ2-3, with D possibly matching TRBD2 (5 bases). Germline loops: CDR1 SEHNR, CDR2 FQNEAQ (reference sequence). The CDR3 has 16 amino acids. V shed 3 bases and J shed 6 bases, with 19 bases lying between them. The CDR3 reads CASSFPYTRSGDTQYF. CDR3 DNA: TGTGCCAGCAGCTTTCCCTACACTAGGTCCGGGGATACGCAGTATTTT.

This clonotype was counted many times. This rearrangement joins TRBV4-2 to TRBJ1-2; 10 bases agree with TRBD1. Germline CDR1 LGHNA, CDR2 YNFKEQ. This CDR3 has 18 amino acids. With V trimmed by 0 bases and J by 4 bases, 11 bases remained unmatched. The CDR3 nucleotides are TGTGCCAGCAGCCAAGATATTCAGGGACAGGGGACGACCTATGGCTACACCTTC. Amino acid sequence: CASSQDIQGQGTTYGYTF.

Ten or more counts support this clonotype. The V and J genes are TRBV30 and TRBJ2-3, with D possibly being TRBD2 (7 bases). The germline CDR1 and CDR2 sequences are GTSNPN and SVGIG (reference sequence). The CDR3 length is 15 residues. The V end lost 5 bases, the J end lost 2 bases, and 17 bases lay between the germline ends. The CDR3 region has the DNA TGTGCCTGGGGCCCATGGGGGGGGCCCACAGATACGCAGTATTTT. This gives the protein CAWGPWGGPTDTQYF.

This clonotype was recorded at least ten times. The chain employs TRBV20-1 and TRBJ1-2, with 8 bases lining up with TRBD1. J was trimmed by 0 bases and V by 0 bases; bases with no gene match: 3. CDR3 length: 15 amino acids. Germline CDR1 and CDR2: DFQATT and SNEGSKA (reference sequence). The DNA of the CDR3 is TGCAGTGCTAGAGATCAACAGGGGGCTAACTATGGCTACACCTTC. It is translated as CSARDQQGANYGYTF.

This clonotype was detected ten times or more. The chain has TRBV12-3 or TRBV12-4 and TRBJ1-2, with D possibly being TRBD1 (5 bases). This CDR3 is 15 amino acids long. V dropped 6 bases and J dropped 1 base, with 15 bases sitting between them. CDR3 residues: CASRSGISLNYGYTF. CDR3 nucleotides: TGTGCCAGCAGGTCAGGGATCTCGCTTAACTATGGCTACACCTTC.